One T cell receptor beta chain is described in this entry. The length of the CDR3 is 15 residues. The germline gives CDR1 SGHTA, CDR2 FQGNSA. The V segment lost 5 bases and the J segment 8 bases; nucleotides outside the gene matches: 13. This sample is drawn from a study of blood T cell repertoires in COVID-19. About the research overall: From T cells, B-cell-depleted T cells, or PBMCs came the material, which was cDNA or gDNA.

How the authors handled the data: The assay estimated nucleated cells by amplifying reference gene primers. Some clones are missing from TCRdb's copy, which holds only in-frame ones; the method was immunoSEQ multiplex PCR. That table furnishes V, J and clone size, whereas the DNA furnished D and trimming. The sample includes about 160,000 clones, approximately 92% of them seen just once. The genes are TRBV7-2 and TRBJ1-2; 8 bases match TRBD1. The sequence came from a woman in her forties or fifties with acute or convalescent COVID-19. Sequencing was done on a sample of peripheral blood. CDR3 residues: CASSPRQGYLRGYTF. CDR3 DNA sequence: TGTGCCAGCAGCCCAAGACAGGGGTACTTAAGGGGCTACACCTTC.